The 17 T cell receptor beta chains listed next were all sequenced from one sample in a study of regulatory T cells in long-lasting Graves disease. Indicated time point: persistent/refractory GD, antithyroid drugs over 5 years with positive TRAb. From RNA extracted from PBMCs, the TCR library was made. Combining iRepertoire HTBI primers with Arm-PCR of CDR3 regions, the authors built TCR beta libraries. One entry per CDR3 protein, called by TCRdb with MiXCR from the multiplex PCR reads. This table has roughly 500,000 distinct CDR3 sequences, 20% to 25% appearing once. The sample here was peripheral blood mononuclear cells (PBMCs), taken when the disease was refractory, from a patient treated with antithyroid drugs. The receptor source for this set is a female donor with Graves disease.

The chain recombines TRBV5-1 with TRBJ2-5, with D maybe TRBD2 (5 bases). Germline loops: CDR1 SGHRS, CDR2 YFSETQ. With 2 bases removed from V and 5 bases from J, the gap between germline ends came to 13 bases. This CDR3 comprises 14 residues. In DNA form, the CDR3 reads TGCGCCAGCAGCTTTGCTTTGGGAGAGGAGACCCAGTACTTC. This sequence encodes CASSFALGEETQYF.

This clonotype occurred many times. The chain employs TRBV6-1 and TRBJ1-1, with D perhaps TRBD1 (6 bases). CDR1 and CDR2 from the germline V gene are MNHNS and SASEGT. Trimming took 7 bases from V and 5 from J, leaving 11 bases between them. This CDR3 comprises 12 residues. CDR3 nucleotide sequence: TGTGCCAGCATAAAACAGGGTACTGAAGCTTTCTTT. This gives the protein CASIKQGTEAFF.

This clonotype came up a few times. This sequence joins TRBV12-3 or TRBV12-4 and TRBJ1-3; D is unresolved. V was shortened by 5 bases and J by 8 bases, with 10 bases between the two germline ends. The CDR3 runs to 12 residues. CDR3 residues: CASSMTLDTIYF. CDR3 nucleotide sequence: TGTGCCAGCAGTATGACCCTGGACACCATATATTTT.

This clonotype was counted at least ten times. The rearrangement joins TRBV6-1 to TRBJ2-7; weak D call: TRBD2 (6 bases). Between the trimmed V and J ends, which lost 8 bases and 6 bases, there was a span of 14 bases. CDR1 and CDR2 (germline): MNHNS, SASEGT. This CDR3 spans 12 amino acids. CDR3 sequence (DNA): TGTGCCAGCGGGTCGGGACTCACCGAGCAGTACTTC. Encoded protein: CASGSGLTEQYF.

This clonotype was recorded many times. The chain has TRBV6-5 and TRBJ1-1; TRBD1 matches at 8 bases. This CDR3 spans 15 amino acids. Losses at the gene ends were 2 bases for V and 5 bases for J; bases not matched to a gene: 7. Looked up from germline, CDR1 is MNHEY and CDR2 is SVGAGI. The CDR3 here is CASSYGGTGRTEAFF. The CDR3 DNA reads TGTGCCAGCAGTTACGGGGGGACAGGTAGGACTGAAGCTTTCTTT.

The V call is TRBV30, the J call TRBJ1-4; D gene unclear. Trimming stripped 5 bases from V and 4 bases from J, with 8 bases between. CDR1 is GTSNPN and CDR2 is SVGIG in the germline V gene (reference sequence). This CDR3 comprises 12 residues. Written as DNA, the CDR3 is TGTGCCTGGTCGGAAATTAATGAAAAACTGTTTTTT. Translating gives CAWSEINEKLFF. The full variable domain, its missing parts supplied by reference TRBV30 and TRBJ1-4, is SQTIHQWPATLVQPVGSPLSLECTVEGTSNPNLYWYRQAAGRGLQLLFYSVGIGQISSEVPQNLSASRPQDRQFILSSKKLLLSDSGFYLCAWSEINEKLFFGSGTQLSVL.

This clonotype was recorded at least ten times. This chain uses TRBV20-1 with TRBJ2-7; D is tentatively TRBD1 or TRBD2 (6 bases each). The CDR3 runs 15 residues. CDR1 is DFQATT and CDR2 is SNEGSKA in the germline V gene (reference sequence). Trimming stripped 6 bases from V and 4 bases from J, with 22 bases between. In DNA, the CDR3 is TGCAGTGCCCAAAGAGACGGGGGCGCGGGTTACGAGCAGTACTTC. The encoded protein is CSAQRDGGAGYEQYF.

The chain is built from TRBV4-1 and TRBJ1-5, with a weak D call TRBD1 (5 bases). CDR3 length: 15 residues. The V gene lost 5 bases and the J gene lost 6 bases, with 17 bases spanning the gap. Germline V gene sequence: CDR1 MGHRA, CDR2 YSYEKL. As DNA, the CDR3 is TGCGCCAGCAGCGACAGCGAAAGGGGAACTCAGCCCCAGCATTTT. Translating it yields CASSDSERGTQPQHF.

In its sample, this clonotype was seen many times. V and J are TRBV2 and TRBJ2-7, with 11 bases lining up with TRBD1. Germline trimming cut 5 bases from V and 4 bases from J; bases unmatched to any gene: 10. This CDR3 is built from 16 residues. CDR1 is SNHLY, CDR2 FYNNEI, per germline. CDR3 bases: TGTGCCAGCAGTCCGGACAGGGGGCGTGGGGGGTACGAGCAGTACTTC. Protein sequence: CASSPDRGRGGYEQYF.

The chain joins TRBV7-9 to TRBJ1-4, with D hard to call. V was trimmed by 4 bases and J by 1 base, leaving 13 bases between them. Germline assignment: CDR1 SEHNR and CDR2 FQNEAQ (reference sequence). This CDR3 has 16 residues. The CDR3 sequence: CASSSRRGRTNEKLFF. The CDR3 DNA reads TGTGCCAGCAGCTCTCGCCGGGGTCGAACTAATGAAAAACTGTTTTTT.

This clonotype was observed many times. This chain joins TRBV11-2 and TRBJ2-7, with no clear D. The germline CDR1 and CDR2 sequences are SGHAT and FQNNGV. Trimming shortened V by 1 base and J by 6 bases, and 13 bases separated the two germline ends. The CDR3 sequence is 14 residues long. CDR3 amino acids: CASSLVGGYREQYF. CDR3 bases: TGTGCCAGCAGCTTAGTTGGCGGATACCGCGAGCAGTACTTC.

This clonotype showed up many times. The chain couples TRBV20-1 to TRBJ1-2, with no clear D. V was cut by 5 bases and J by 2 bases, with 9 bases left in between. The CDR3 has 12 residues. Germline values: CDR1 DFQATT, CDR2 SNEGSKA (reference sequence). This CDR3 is CSAYQWNYGYTF. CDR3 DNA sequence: TGCAGTGCTTATCAGTGGAACTATGGCTACACCTTC.

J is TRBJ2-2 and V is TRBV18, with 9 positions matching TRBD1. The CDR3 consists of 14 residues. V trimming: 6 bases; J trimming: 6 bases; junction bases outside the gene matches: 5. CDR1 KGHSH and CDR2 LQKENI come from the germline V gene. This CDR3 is CASSRTGEAGELFF. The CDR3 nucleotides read TGTGCCAGCTCGCGGACAGGGGAGGCCGGGGAGCTGTTTTTT.

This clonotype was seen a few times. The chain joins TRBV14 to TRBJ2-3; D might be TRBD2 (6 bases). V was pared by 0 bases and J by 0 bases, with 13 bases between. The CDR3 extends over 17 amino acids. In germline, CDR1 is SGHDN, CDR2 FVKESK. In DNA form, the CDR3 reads TGTGCCAGCAGCCAAGATTTGGCGGGACCGAGCACAGATACGCAGTATTTT. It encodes CASSQDLAGPSTDTQYF.

The CDR3 sequence is CASRGDITEAFF. CDR3 coding DNA: TGTGCCAGTCGAGGGGATATCACTGAAGCTTTCTTT. V usage is TRBV6-1 and J usage is TRBJ1-1, with a weak D call TRBD1 (5 bases). Trimming stripped 9 bases from V and 4 bases from J, with 12 bases between. Germline V gene data show CDR1 as MNHNS and CDR2 as SASEGT. The CDR3 sequence is 12 residues long.

The CDR3 bases are TGTGCCAGTAGTTCCCGCCGGGACAACTTGTACCAAGAGACCCAGTACTTC. Its protein product is CASSSRRDNLYQETQYF. The rearrangement joins TRBV19 to TRBJ2-5; TRBD1 might be the D (6 bases). This CDR3 has 17 amino acids. Deletions cut 5 bases from V and 0 bases from J, with 19 bases between. The germline gives CDR1 LNHDA, CDR2 SQIVND (reference sequence). Complete variable domain (other parts from reference TRBV19 and TRBJ2-5): DGGITQSPKYLFRKEGQNVTLSCEQNLNHDAMYWYRQDPGQGLRLIYYSQIVNDFQKGDIAEGYSVSREKKESFPLTVTSAQKNPTAFYLCASSSRRDNLYQETQYFGPGTRLLVL.

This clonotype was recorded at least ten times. CDR3 nucleotide sequence: TGTGCCAGCAGTCCCACCCACATTAATCAGCCCCAGCATTTT. Residues: CASSPTHINQPQHF. The rearrangement uses TRBV28 and TRBJ1-5; D gene uncertain. V gave up 5 bases and J gave up 4 bases, with 12 bases separating them. This CDR3 comprises 14 residues. The germline gives CDR1 MDHEN, CDR2 SYDVKM.